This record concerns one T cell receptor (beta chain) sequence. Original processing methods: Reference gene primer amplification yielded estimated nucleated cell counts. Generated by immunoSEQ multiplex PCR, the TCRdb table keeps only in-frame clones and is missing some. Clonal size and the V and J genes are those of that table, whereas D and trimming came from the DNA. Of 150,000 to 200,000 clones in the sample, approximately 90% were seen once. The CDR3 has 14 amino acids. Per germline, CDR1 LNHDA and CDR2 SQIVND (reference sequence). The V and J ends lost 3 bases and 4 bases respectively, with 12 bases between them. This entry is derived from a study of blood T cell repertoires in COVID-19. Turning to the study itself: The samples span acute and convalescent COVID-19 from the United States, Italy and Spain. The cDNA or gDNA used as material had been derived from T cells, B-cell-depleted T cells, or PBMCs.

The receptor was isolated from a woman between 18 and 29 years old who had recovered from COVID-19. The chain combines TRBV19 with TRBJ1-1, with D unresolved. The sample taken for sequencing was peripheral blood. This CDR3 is CASSIALVGTEAFF. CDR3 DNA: TGTGCCAGTAGTATTGCTCTAGTGGGCACTGAAGCTTTCTTT.